A selection of T cell receptor beta chains follows, all from one sample in a study of blood T cell repertoires in COVID-19. Data came from immunoSEQ multiplex PCR; TCRdb stores just in-frame clones and leaves some out. Of about 15,000 clones in the sample, around 83% were seen once. Sequencing was done on a sample of peripheral blood. These receptors were collected from a man aged 35-49 years with active or convalescent COVID-19. CDR3s include the opening cysteine and the closing phenylalanine or tryptophan. D genes are given only for firm matches. Expanded clones get a size class; other rows say once, few or many, or leave the size out.

>NA|TRBV5-4|15|NA|TRBJ1-6
TGTGCCAGCAGCTTACGGAGCTCCTATAATTCACCCCTCCACTTT
CASSLRSSYNSPLHF
>NA|TRBV10-3|14|NA|TRBJ1-6
TGTGCCATCAGTGACAGGGGCGATAATTCACCCCTCCACTTT
CAISDRGDNSPLHF
>medium-sized|TRBV7-2|16|TRBD2|TRBJ2-1
TGTGCCAGCAGCTTAGCGACTAGCGGGAGTTTTCATGAGCAGTTCTTC
CASSLATSGSFHEQFF
>NA|TRBV19|15|NA|TRBJ1-3
TGTGCCAGTAGTACACGGGACACCTCTGGAAACACCATATATTTT
CASSTRDTSGNTIYF
>NA|TRBV4-3|19|NA|TRBJ2-2
TGCGCCAGCAGCCAAGTCATTTCCCGGACTGGACCGAACACCGGGGAGCTGTTTTTT
CASSQVISRTGPNTGELFF
>NA|TRBV4-3|13|NA|TRBJ2-7
TGCGCCAGCAGCCAAGATGGCGGGGAACGACAGTACTTC
CASSQDGGERQYF
>NA|TRBV7-8|13|NA|TRBJ1-5
TGTGCCAGCAGCTTACAGGAGGATCAGCCCCAGCATTTT
CASSLQEDQPQHF
>NA|TRBV7-7|18|TRBD2|TRBJ2-3
TGTGCTAGCAGCTTAGCTATAGCGGGGGGCTCTAGCACAGATACGCAGTATTTT
CASSLAIAGGSSTDTQYF
>NA|TRBV2|14|TRBD1|TRBJ1-6
TGTGCCAGCAGGGGACAGGCCTATAATTCACCCCTCCACTTT
CASRGQAYNSPLHF
>NA|TRBV30|14|NA|TRBJ2-6
TGTGCCTGGATCGGGGTTCATGGGGCCAACGTCCTGACTTTC
CAWIGVHGANVLTF
>once|TRBV6-6|13|TRBD1|TRBJ2-7
TGTGCCAGCCATCACAGGGGGTCCTACGAGCAGTACTTC
CASHHRGSYEQYF
>NA|TRBV19|14|TRBD2|TRBJ2-5
TGTGCCAGTACCGCCGGGGGGGGTCGAGAGACCCAGTACTTC
CASTAGGGRETQYF
>NA|TRBV6-5|15|TRBD2|TRBJ2-7
TGTGCCAGCAGTCTGTCCGGGACTAGCTCCTACGAGCAGTACTTC
CASSLSGTSSYEQYF
>once|TRBV28|14|NA|TRBJ1-2
TGTGCCAGCAGTTTCAGGACAACCGCTTATGGCTACACCTTC
CASSFRTTAYGYTF
>NA|TRBV11-1|16|NA|TRBJ2-7
TGTGCCAGCAGCCCGGACATCCATGTTCGGCACTATGAGCAGTACTTC
CASSPDIHVRHYEQYF
>NA|TRBV29-1|16|TRBD2|TRBJ2-3
TGCAGCGTCGCCACTATTGGGACTAGCATCACAGATACGCAGTATTTT
CSVATIGTSITDTQYF
>NA|TRBV6-5|14|TRBD1|TRBJ1-2
TGTGCCAGCAGTAAATCGGGACAGTCCTATGGCTACACCTTC
CASSKSGQSYGYTF
>NA|TRBV10-2|15|TRBD2|TRBJ2-5
TGCGCCAGCAGTGATCCGAGCGGGAGAAAAGAGACCCAGTACTTC
CASSDPSGRKETQYF
>few|TRBV7-8|15|TRBD1|TRBJ1-2
TGTGCCAGCAGCAGATACAGGGGGCCCAGCTATGGCTACACCTTC
CASSRYRGPSYGYTF
>once|TRBV27|14|NA|TRBJ2-1
TGTGCCAGCAGTTCACCCCTAGTCTACAATGAGCAGTTCTTC
CASSSPLVYNEQFF
>NA|TRBV2|13|TRBD1|TRBJ1-1
TGTGCCAGCAGTCGACAGGGACCGGATGAAGCTTTCTTT
CASSRQGPDEAFF
>NA|TRBV7-9|13|NA|TRBJ2-7
TGTGCCAGCAGCCACCTAGTTTCCTACGAGCAGTACTTC
CASSHLVSYEQYF
>NA|TRBV21-1|13|NA|TRBJ2-1
TGTGCCAGCAGCAAAGGGACAGGGGTTGAGCAGTTCTTC
CASSKGTGVEQFF
>NA|TRBV6-2/TRBV6-3|14|TRBD1|TRBJ2-1
TGTGCCAGCAGTTACGGACAGGTCTACAATGAGCAGTTCTTC
CASSYGQVYNEQFF
>NA|TRBV9|16|NA|TRBJ2-2
TGTGCCAGCAGCGCCTCCCGGGGGGCGCTTACAGGGGAGCTGTTTTTT
CASSASRGALTGELFF
>NA|TRBV24-1|16|TRBD2|TRBJ2-2
TGTGCCACCAGTGATGAGTCGGGAGGGAACACCGGGGAGCTGTTTTTT
CATSDESGGNTGELFF
>NA|TRBV6-6|11|NA|TRBJ1-2
TGTGCCAGCAGGCTAACGATGGGCTACACCTTC
CASRLTMGYTF